These T cell receptor beta chains were read from a single sample in a study of a mutant IDH1 vaccine in newly diagnosed glioma. Repertoires were generated with immunoSEQ multiplex PCR, while TCRdb's copy carries only in-frame clones and drops some. The sample consists of tens of thousands of clones, approximately 80% of them appearing once. Antigens for these TCRs are unknown. The sample was PBMCs, taken from a glioma patient whose treatment included an IDH1 peptide vaccine. The receptor set was obtained from a woman between 18 and 30 years old with glioma. The CDR3 runs from the conserved cysteine through the conserved F or W. The D gene is left open where the match is weak. For some rows the clone size is stated as once, few or many, or as a class when expanded; others skip it.

>-|TRBV10-2|-|TRBJ1-2
TGCGCCAGCAGTGATAACGCCGCAAAATATGGCTACACCTTC
CASSDNAAKYGYTF
>-|TRBV5-6|once|TRBJ2-7
TGTGCCAGCAGCTCAGGGTTAGCCTACGAGCAGTACTTC
CASSSGLAYEQYF
>-|TRBV10-3|-|TRBJ2-3
TGTGCCATCAGTGAAATAGCTAGCACAGATACGCAGTATTTT
CAISEIASTDTQYF
>-|TRBV4-2|-|TRBJ1-5
TGTGCCAGCAGCCAAGTGGCGGGGGATTTTAGCAATCAGCCCCAGCATTTT
CASSQVAGDFSNQPQHF
>-|TRBV5-1|-|TRBJ2-3
TGCGCCAGCAGCTTGTTGATGGGCAGGTCTAGCACAGATACGCAGTATTTT
CASSLLMGRSSTDTQYF
>-|TRBV6-1|-|TRBJ2-5
TGTGCCAGCAGGACAGGCCTGCTCCAAGAGACCCAGTACTTC
CASRTGLLQETQYF
>-|TRBV6-5|medium-sized|TRBJ2-3
TGTGCCAGCCGACTTTGGGGGGAATCAGATACGCAGTATTTT
CASRLWGESDTQYF
>TRBD2|TRBV4-1|once|TRBJ2-1
TGCGCCAGCAGCCAGGGCTCGGGGGGAGGGATAAATGAGCAGTTCTTC
CASSQGSGGGINEQFF
>TRBD1|TRBV19|-|TRBJ1-5
TGTGCCAGTCAACAGGGGGCAGAGTGGATCCAGCCCCAGCATTTT
CASQQGAEWIQPQHF
>-|TRBV6-1|-|TRBJ1-2
TGTGCCAGCAAAGAGTTGGTTTGGTATGGCTACACCTTC
CASKELVWYGYTF
>TRBD1|TRBV13|-|TRBJ1-1
TGTGCCAGCAGCTCTAGGACAGGGGAGAACACTGAAGCTTTCTTT
CASSSRTGENTEAFF
>-|TRBV7-2|-|TRBJ1-5
TGTGCCAGCAGCTCCACTGACCGTCAGCCCCAGCATTTT
CASSSTDRQPQHF
>-|TRBV29-1|-|TRBJ1-4
TGCAGCGTTTCGGTACAGGGTGCTAATGAAAAACTGTTTTTT
CSVSVQGANEKLFF
>-|TRBV6-1|once|TRBJ1-5
TGTGCCAGCAGTGGGGACACGAATCAGCCCCAGCATTTT
CASSGDTNQPQHF
>TRBD1|TRBV7-9|-|TRBJ2-7
TGTGCCAGCAGCTTAGGGCATTCGGGACAGGGGGCCTACGAGCAGTACTTC
CASSLGHSGQGAYEQYF
>-|TRBV2|-|TRBJ1-1
TGTGCCAGCAGTGAAAACGGATGGGATAGAGCTTTCTTT
CASSENGWDRAFF
>-|TRBV19|-|TRBJ1-5
TGTGCCAGTGATCAAGCGTATAGCAATCAGCCCCAGCATTTT
CASDQAYSNQPQHF
>TRBD1|TRBV5-4|-|TRBJ1-4
TGTGCCAGCAGCTTCCGACAGGGAGGGTCGAAGGAAAAACTGTTTTTT
CASSFRQGGSKEKLFF
>-|TRBV5-4|-|TRBJ2-2
TGTGCCAGCAGCTTGGCACAGGGTGGCACCGGGGAGCTGTTTTTT
CASSLAQGGTGELFF
>TRBD1|TRBV28|-|TRBJ1-5
TGTGCCAGCGGGGACAGGGCGAATCAGCCCCAGCATTTT
CASGDRANQPQHF
>-|TRBV19|-|TRBJ1-5
TGTGCCAGTGGGGGGAGGAGCAATCAGCCCCAGCATTTT
CASGGRSNQPQHF
>-|TRBV13|-|TRBJ1-3
TGTGCCAGCAGCTGGCGGTGGGGGGAAAGGGAGAACTCTGGAAACACCATATATTTT
CASSWRWGERENSGNTIYF
>TRBD1|TRBV12-5|-|TRBJ2-7
TGTGCTAGTGGACCCGGGACAGGGCTCTCCTACGAGCAGTACTTC
CASGPGTGLSYEQYF
>-|TRBV5-1|-|TRBJ2-5
TGCGCCAGCAGCCTTGCTAGAAGCCCCCAAGAGACCCAGTACTTC
CASSLARSPQETQYF
>TRBD1|TRBV13|-|TRBJ1-1
TGTGCCAGCAGCATAGGGACAGGTGAAGCTTTCTTT
CASSIGTGEAFF
>-|TRBV10-3|-|TRBJ2-2
TGTGCCATCAGTGAGAGAGGACCCCGGGAGCTGTTTTTT
CAISERGPRELFF
>TRBD1|TRBV28|-|TRBJ2-6
TGTGCCAGCAGCGGGGGACAGGGGGTCTACGCGCTCCCTGGGGCCAACGTCCTGACTTTC
CASSGGQGVYALPGANVLTF
>TRBD1|TRBV4-1|-|TRBJ2-7
TGCGCCAGCAGCCAACCGGGACAGGGGCACTACGAGCAGTACTTC
CASSQPGQGHYEQYF
>-|TRBV5-1|-|TRBJ1-1
TGCGCCAGCAGCTTGGAAGGTGGGGGGAGGAACACTGAAGCTTTCTTT
CASSLEGGGRNTEAFF
>-|TRBV7-9|-|TRBJ2-1
TGTGCCAGCAGCCTGGGACCTCTCTCAATCTACAATGAGCAGTTCTTC
CASSLGPLSIYNEQFF
>TRBD1|TRBV6-1|-|TRBJ1-1
TGTGCCAGCGGCCGGGTAGACCGACAGGGACGTGAAGCTTTCTTT
CASGRVDRQGREAFF
>-|TRBV11-1|-|TRBJ2-7
TGTGCCAGCAGCTTGTGGGGGTCCTACGAGCAGTACTTC
CASSLWGSYEQYF
>-|TRBV7-9|-|TRBJ1-6
TGTGCCAGCAGCCCCGCGACGAGCCTCCCTTCACCCCTCCACTTT
CASSPATSLPSPLHF
>-|TRBV4-1|-|TRBJ1-1
TGCGCCAGCAGGGAAATCGGCGGGGGTAGGACTGAAGCTTTCTTT
CASREIGGGRTEAFF
>-|TRBV7-2|-|TRBJ2-3
TGTGCCAGCAGCCGGGACAACGCAGATACGCAGTATTTT
CASSRDNADTQYF
>-|TRBV27|-|TRBJ1-2
TGTGCCAGCAGCCCCCCAGGTGGCAGTAACTATGGCTACACCTTC
CASSPPGGSNYGYTF
>-|TRBV19|-|TRBJ2-1
TGTGCCAGTAGTATCCGCGGGGTAGGGGAGCAGTTCTTC
CASSIRGVGEQFF
>-|TRBV9|-|TRBJ2-2
TGTGCCAGCAGCGTACTCGGGACGAACACCGGGGAGCTGTTTTTT
CASSVLGTNTGELFF
>-|TRBV4-2|medium-sized|TRBJ1-1
TGTGCCAGCAGCCAAGATCTAGGATACAGAGCGGGGGGCACTGAAGCTTTCTTT
CASSQDLGYRAGGTEAFF
>TRBD1|TRBV14|-|TRBJ2-7
TGTGCCAGCAGCGAGACAGGGCGGTCGGGATCCTACGAGCAGTACTTC
CASSETGRSGSYEQYF
>-|TRBV4-1|few|TRBJ1-1
TGCGCCAGCACCGCCGTAGGCCGGGGGGCAAGAACTGAAGCTTTCTTT
CASTAVGRGARTEAFF
>-|TRBV7-2|few|TRBJ1-5
TGTGCCAGCAGCTTAGGGGGGCAGGGACAGCCCCAGCATTTT
CASSLGGQGQPQHF
>-|TRBV25-1|-|TRBJ1-2
TGTGCCAGCAGTCGAAACTATGGCTACACCTTC
CASSRNYGYTF
>-|TRBV6-5|-|TRBJ1-1
TGTGCCAGCAGTTATACGGCAGCCAACACTGAAGCTTTCTTT
CASSYTAANTEAFF